This TCR beta chain was retrieved from a study of identical twins. This clonotype was observed at least ten times. The antigen is undetermined. The CDR3 consists of 11 residues. V was clipped by 6 bases and J by 0 bases, with 3 bases between them. Germline-derived CDR1 and CDR2 are MNHNS and SASEGT. Each CDR3 protein is one row after TCRdb ran MiXCR on the 5' RACE reads. Altogether about 720,000 distinct CDR3 sequences are present, around a sixth being singletons, with the ten largest covering roughly 14%. Study results and limitations: Insertions were reduced in abundant cord blood beta clonotypes but not in memory repertoires.

The sample was also reused in another study, on T cells expressing NK-cell markers. From that second work: Whether expanded NKG2C-expressing T cell clones recognize HCMV is unknown.

The J gene is TRBJ2-7, the V gene TRBV6-1; D gene ambiguous. The TCR sequence derives from a woman aged 18-35 years in good health. Sequenced sample: PBMCs. CDR3 DNA: TGTGCCAGCAGAAACTCCTACGAGCAGTACTTC. Its translation is CASRNSYEQYF.